The 8 T cell receptor beta chains given below trace back to one sample, sequenced in a study of T cell responses to AZD1222 COVID-19 vaccine. Generated by immunoSEQ multiplex PCR, the TCRdb table keeps only in-frame clones and is missing some. The sample records 35,000 to 50,000 clones, approximately 90% being singletons. Sequences were derived from peripheral blood, sampled 28 days after the second AZD1222 dose. The receptors originated from an adult who received the AZD1222 COVID-19 vaccine.

The J gene is TRBJ2-3, the V gene TRBV5-1; D may match TRBD1 or TRBD2 (5 bases each). There are 13 residues in the CDR3. The ends were cut back, 5 bases at V and 4 bases at J, with 11 bases in the middle. Germline-derived CDR1 and CDR2 are SGHRS and YFSETQ. This chain's CDR3 is CASSMGEPDTQYF. CDR3 sequence (DNA): TGCGCCAGCAGTATGGGGGAGCCAGATACGCAGTATTTT.

In this sample, this clone turned up a few times. The CDR3 here is CASTPRQGANGYTF. The CDR3 DNA reads as TGTGCCAGCACTCCCCGGCAGGGGGCGAATGGCTACACCTTC. The V and J genes are TRBV19 and TRBJ1-2; 8 bases agree with TRBD1. The CDR3 has 14 amino acids. With 9 bases clipped from V and 6 bases from J, the junction kept 12 bases outside the gene matches. CDR1 and CDR2 from the germline V gene are LNHDA and SQIVND (reference sequence).

The chain links TRBV5-4 to TRBJ1-1, with TRBD1 as a possible D gene (6 bases). The CDR3 has 16 amino acids. The germline V and J ends were trimmed by 4 bases and 0 bases, with 16 bases remaining between them. Germline CDR1 SGHNT, CDR2 YYREEE (reference sequence). CDR3 protein: CASSPEGGTLNTEAFF. In DNA form, the CDR3 reads TGTGCCAGCAGCCCTGAAGGGGGAACGCTGAACACTGAAGCTTTCTTT.

The chain combines TRBV11-2 with TRBJ2-6; 9 nucleotides align to TRBD1. Germline lookup yields CDR1 SGHAT and CDR2 FQNNGV. This CDR3 has 17 residues. V was clipped by 5 bases and J by 2 bases; unmatched bases: 7. This CDR3 reads CASSARQGVAGANVLTF. The CDR3 nucleotides are TGTGCCAGCAGCGCACGACAGGGGGTCGCTGGGGCCAACGTCCTGACTTTC. The full variable domain, with the rest looked up from reference TRBV11-2 and TRBJ2-6, is EAGVAQSPRYKIIEKRQSVAFWCNPISGHATLYWYQQILGQGPKLLIQFQNNGVVDDSQLPKDRFSAERLKGVDSTLKIQPAKLEDSAVYLCASSARQGVAGANVLTFGAGSRLTVL.

This clone has a handful of counts. The genes are TRBV2 and TRBJ1-6; D possibly corresponds to TRBD1 (5 bases). Trimming shortened V by 8 bases and J by 5 bases, and 10 bases separated the two germline ends. Germline assignment: CDR1 SNHLY and CDR2 FYNNEI. The CDR3 is made up of 13 amino acids. The CDR3 nucleotides read TGTGCCAGCCTTAGACAGAATAATTCACCCCTCCACTTT. Translating it yields CASLRQNNSPLHF.

This clone appeared a single time. The J gene is TRBJ2-3, the V gene TRBV7-3, with no clear D. Germline-derived CDR1 and CDR2 are SGHTA and FQGTGA. V dropped 3 bases and J dropped 2 bases, with 6 bases sitting between them. This CDR3 is built from 13 residues. CDR3 residues: CASSFLVTDTQYF. The CDR3 DNA sequence: TGTGCCAGCAGCTTTCTAGTCACAGATACGCAGTATTTT.

V gene TRBV6-5 combines with J gene TRBJ1-3; possibly TRBD1 for D (5 bases). V was pared by 8 bases and J by 0 bases, with 11 bases between. Germline V gene sequence: CDR1 MNHEY, CDR2 SVGAGI. CDR3 length equals 14 residues. The CDR3 loop is CASCSGGSGNTIYF. The CDR3 region has the DNA TGTGCCAGCTGCTCCGGGGGCTCTGGAAACACCATATATTTT.

The chain uses TRBV14 and TRBJ2-3, with no clear D. Trimming pared 0 bases from V and 3 bases from J, leaving 19 bases between. Germline loops: CDR1 SGHDN, CDR2 FVKESK. The CDR3 is 18 amino acids. CDR3 DNA sequence: TGTGCCAGCAGCCAAGATGGATCTGGAACTCCAGCGACAGATACGCAGTATTTT. Encoded protein: CASSQDGSGTPATDTQYF.